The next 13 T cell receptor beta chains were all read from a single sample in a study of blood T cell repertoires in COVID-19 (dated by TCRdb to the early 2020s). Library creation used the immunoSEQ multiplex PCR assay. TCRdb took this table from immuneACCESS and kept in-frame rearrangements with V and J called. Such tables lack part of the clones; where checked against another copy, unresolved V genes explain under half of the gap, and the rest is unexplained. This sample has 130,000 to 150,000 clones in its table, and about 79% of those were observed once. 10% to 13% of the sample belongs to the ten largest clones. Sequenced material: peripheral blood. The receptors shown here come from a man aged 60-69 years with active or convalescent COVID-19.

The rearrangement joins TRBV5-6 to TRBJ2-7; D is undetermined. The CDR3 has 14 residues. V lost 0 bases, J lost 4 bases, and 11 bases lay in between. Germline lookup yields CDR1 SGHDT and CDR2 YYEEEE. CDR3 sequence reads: CASSLGGDLYEQYV. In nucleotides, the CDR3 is TGTGCCAGCAGCTTGGGAGGTGACCTTTACGAGCAGTACGTC.

The CDR3 sequence: CASSNRDGTDTQYF. The CDR3 DNA follows: TGTGCCAGCAGCAACAGGGACGGCACAGATACGCAGTATTTT. This chain joins TRBV11-3 and TRBJ2-3; possible D gene TRBD1, 6 bases. This CDR3 is 14 amino acids long. Per germline, CDR1 SGHNT and CDR2 YENEEA. Between the trimmed V and J ends, which lost 5 bases and 1 base, there was a span of 10 bases.

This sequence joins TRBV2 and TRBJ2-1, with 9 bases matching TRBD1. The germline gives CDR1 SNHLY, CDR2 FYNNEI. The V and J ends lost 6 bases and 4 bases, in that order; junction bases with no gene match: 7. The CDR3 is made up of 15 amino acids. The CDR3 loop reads CASRKDRGSYNEQFF. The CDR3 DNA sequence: TGTGCCAGCAGAAAGGACAGGGGATCATACAATGAGCAGTTCTTC.

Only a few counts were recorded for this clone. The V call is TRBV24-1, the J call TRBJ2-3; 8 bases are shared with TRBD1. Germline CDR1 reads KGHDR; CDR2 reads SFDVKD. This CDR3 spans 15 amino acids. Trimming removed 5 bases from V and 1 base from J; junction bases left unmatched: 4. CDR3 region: CATSGTGGGTDTQYF. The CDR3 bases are TGTGCCACCAGTGGTACAGGGGGAGGCACAGATACGCAGTATTTT.

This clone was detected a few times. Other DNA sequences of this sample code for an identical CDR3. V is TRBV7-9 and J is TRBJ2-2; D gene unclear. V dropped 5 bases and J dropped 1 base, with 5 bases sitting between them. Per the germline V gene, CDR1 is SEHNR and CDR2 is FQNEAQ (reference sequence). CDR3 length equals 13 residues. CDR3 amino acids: CASSRENTGELFF. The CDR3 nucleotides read TGTGCCAGCAGCAGAGAGAACACCGGGGAGCTGTTTTTT.

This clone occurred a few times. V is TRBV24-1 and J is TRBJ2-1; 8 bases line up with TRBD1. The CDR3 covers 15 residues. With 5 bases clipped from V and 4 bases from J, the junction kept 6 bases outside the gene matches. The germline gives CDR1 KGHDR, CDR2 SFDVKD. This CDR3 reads CATSAHRGVYNEQFF. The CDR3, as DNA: TGTGCCACCAGTGCCCACAGGGGGGTTTACAATGAGCAGTTCTTC.

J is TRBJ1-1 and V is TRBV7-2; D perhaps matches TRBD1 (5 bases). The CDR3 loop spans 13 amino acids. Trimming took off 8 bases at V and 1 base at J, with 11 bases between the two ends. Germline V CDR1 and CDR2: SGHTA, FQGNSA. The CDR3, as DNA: TGTGCCAGCCACTTCACAGGGAACACTGAAGCTTTCTTT. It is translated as CASHFTGNTEAFF.

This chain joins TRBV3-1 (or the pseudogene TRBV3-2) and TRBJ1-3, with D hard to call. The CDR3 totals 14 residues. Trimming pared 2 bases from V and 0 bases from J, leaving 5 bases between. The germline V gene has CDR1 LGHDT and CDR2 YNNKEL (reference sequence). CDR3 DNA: TGTGCCAGCAGCCAAAGCCCCTCTGGAAACACCATATATTTT. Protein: CASSQSPSGNTIYF.

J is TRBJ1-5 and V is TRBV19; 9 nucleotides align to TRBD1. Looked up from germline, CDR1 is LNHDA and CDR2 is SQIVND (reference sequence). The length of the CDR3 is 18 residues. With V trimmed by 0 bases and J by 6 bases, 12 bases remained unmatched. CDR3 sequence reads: CASSIDHGGQGVFQPQHF. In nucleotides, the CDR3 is TGTGCCAGTAGTATAGACCACGGGGGACAGGGAGTTTTTCAGCCCCAGCATTTT.

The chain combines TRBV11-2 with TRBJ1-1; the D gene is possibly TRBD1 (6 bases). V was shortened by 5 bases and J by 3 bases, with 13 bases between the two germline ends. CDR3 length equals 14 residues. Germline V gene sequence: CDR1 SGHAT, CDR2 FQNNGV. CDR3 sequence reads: CASSPLGGYTEAFF. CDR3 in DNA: TGTGCCAGCAGCCCCCTTGGGGGCTACACTGAAGCTTTCTTT.

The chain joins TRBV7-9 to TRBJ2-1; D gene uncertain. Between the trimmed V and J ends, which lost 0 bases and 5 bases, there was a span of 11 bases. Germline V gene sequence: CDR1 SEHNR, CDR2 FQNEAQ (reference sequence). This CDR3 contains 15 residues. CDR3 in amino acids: CASSLAPETHNEQFF. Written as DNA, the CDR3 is TGTGCCAGCAGCTTAGCGCCGGAGACTCACAATGAGCAGTTCTTC.

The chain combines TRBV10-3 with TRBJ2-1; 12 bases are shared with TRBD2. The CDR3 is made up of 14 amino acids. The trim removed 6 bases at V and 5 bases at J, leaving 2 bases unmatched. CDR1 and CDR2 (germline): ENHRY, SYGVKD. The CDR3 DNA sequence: TGTGCCATCAGACGGACTAGCGGGGACAATGAGCAGTTCTTC. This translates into CAIRRTSGDNEQFF.

The CDR3 loop is CASSLASGVMNTEAFF. CDR3 DNA sequence: TGCGCCAGCAGCTTGGCCTCGGGGGTTATGAACACTGAAGCTTTCTTT. The rearrangement uses TRBV5-1 and TRBJ1-1, with D possibly TRBD1 on 5 matching bases. The germline V and J ends were trimmed by 0 bases and 0 bases, with 12 bases remaining between them. The CDR3 covers 16 residues. The germline V gene encodes CDR1 SGHRS and CDR2 YFSETQ.